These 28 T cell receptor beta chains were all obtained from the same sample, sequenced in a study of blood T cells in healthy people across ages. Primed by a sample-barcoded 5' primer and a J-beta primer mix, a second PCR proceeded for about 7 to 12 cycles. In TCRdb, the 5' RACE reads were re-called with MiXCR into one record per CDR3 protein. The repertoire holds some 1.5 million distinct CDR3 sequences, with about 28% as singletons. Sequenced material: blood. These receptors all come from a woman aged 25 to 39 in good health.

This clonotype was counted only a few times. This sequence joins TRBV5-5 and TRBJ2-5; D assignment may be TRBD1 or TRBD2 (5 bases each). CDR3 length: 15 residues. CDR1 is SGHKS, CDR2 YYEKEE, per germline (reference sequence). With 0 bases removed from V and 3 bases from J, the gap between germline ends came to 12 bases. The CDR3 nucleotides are TGTGCCAGCAGCTTGGCCGGGACCAAGGAAGAGACCCAGTACTTC. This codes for CASSLAGTKEETQYF.

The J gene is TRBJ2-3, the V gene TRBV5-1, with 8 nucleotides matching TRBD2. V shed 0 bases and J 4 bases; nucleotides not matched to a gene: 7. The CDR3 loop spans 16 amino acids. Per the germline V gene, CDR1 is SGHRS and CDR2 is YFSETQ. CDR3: CASSLDGGGSADTQYF. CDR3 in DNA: TGCGCCAGCAGCTTGGACGGGGGGGGCAGTGCAGATACGCAGTATTTT.

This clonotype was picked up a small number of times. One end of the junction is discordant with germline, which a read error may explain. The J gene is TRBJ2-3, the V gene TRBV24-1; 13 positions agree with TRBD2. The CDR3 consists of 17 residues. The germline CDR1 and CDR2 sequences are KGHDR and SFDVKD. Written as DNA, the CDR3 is TGTGTCACCAGTGACTCTCGAGGACTAGCGGGGGTAGATACGCAGTATTTT. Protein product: CVTSDSRGLAGVDTQYF.

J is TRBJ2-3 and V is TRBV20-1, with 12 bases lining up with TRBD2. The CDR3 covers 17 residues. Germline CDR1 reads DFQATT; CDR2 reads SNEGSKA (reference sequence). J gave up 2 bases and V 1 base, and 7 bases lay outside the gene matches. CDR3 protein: CSARGLAGVGVTDTQYF. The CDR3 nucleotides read TGCAGTGCTAGAGGACTAGCGGGAGTCGGGGTCACAGATACGCAGTATTTT.

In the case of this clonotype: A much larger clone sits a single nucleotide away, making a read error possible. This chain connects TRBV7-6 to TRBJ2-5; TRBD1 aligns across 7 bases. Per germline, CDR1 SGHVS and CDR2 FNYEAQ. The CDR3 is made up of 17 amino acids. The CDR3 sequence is CASSLVAWDRNQETQCF. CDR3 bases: TGTGCCAGCAGCTTAGTGGCCTGGGACAGAAACCAAGAGACCCAGTGCTTC.

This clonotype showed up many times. The CDR3 reads CASSPSSGTYNEQFF. As DNA, the CDR3 is TGTGCCAGCAGCCCATCTAGCGGCACCTACAATGAGCAGTTCTTC. V usage is TRBV11-3 and J usage is TRBJ2-1; TRBD2 matches at 7 bases. The length of the CDR3 is 15 residues. Germline-derived CDR1 and CDR2 are SGHNT and YENEEA. With 5 bases clipped from V and 2 bases from J, the junction kept 6 bases outside the gene matches.

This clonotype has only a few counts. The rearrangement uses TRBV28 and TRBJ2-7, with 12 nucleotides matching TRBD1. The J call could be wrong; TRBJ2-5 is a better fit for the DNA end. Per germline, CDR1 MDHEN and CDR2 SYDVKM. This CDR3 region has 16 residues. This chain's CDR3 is CASSSPGQGAWETQYF. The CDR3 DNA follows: TGTGCCAGCAGTTCACCGGGACAGGGGGCTTGGGAGACCCAGTACTTC.

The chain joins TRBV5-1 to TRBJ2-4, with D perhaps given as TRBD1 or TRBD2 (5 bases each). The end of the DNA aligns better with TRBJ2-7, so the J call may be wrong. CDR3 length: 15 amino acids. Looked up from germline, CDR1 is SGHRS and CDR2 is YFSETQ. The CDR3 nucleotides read TGCGCCAGCAGCGTGGCCCAGGGAGCCGGCTACGAGCAGTACTTC. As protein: CASSVAQGAGYEQYF.

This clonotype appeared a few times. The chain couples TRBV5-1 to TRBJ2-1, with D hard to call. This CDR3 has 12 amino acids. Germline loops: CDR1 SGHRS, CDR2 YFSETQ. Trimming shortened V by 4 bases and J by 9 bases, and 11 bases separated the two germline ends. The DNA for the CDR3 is TGCGCCAGCAGCCCGACTCCTACTGAGCAGTTCTTC. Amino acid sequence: CASSPTPTEQFF.

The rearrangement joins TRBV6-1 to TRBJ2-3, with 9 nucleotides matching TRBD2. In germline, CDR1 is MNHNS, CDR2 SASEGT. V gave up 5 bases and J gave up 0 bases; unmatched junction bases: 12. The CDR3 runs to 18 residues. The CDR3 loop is CASSRGGSGSGSTDTQYF. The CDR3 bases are TGTGCCAGCAGTCGGGGGGGTAGCGGGAGCGGTAGCACAGATACGCAGTATTTT.

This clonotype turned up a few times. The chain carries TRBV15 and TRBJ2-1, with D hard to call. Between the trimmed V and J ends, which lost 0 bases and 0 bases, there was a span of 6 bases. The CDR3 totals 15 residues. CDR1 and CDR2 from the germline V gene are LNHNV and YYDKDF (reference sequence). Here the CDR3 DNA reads TGTGCCACCAGCAGAGAGGGTAGCTCCTACAATGAGCAGTTCTTC. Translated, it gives CATSREGSSYNEQFF.

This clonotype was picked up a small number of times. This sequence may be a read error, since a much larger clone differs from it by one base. The CDR3: CASSLAGTDRYGYTF. The CDR3 nucleotides are TGTGCCAGCAGCTTAGCCGGGACAGACCGCTATGGCTACACCTTC. The chain employs TRBV7-2 and TRBJ1-2, with 7 bases fitting TRBD1. The junction had 5 bases not matched to a gene; V was cut back by 0 bases and J by 4 bases. In germline, CDR1 is SGHTA, CDR2 FQGNSA. The CDR3 sequence is 15 residues long.

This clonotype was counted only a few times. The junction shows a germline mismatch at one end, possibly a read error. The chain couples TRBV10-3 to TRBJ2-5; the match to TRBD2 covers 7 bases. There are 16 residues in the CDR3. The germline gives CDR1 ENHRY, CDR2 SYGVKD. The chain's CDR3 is CAISESGPGGRGEQDF. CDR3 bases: TGTGCCATCAGTGAGTCGGGACCGGGGGGAAGGGGCGAGCAGGACTTC.

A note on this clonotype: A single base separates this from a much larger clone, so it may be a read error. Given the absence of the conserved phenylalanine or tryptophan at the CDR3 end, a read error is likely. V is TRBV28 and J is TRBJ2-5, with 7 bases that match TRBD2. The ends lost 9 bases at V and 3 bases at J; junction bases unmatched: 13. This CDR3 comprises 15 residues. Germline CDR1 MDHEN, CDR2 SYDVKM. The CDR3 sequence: CASFTRGEGEETQYC. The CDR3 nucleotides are TGTGCCAGTTTCACCCGGGGGGAAGGTGAAGAGACCCAGTACTGC.

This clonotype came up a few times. The CDR3 bases are TGCGCCAGCAGCTTGAGTACAGGGCCCACAGATACGCAGTATTTT. It specifies CASSLSTGPTDTQYF. The rearrangement links TRBV5-1 to TRBJ2-3; a weak D match, TRBD1 (6 bases). Germline V gene lookup returns CDR1 SGHRS and CDR2 YFSETQ. V lost 1 base and J 2 bases, leaving 11 bases between the germline ends. The CDR3 length is 15 residues.

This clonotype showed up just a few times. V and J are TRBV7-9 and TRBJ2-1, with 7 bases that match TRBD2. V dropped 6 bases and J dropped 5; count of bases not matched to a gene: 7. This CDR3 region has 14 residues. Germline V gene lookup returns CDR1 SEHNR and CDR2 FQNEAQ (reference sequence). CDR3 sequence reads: CASSTAGTHNEQFF. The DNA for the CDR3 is TGTGCCAGCAGTACAGCGGGGACCCACAATGAGCAGTTCTTC.

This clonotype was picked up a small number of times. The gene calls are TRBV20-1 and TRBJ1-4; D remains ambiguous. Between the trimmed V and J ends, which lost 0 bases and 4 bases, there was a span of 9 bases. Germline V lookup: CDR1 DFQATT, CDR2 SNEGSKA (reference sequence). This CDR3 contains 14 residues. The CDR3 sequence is CSARDRLYNEKLFF. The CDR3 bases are TGCAGTGCTAGAGATCGGCTTTATAATGAAAAACTGTTTTTT.

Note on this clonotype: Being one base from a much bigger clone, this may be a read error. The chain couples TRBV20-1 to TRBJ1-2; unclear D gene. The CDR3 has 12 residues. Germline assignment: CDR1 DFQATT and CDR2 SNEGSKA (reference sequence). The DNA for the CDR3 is TGCAGGGCTACCCTAGGGAGTTATGGCTACACCTTC. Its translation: CRATLGSYGYTF.

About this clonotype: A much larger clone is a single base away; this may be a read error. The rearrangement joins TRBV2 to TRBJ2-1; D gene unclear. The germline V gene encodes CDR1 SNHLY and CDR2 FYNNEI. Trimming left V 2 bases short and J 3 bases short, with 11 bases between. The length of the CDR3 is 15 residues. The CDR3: CASSELWQIYNEQFF. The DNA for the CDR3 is TGTGCCAGCAGTGAATTATGGCAGATCTACAATGAGCAGTTCTTC.

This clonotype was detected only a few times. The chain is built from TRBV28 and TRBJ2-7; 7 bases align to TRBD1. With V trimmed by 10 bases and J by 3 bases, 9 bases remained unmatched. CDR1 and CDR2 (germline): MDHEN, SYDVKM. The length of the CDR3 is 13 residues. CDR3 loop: CATTKGQNYEQYF. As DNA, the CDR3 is TGTGCCACAACTAAGGGACAGAACTACGAGCAGTACTTC.

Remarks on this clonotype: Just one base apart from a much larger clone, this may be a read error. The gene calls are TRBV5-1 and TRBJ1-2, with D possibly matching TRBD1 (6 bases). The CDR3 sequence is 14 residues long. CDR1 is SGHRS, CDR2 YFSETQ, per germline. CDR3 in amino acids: CASSLVAGDYGCTF. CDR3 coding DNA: TGCGCCAGCAGCTTGGTTGCAGGGGACTATGGCTGCACCTTC.

The chain's CDR3 is CASSYPRQGIYNEQFF. CDR3 coding DNA: TGTGCCAGCAGTTACCCCCGACAGGGGATCTACAATGAGCAGTTCTTC. This chain joins TRBV6-2 or TRBV6-3 and TRBJ2-1; 8 bases are a match to TRBD1. This CDR3 contains 16 residues. Germline assignment: CDR1 MNHEY and CDR2 SVGEGT. V trimming: 2 bases; J trimming: 3 bases; junction bases outside the gene matches: 6.

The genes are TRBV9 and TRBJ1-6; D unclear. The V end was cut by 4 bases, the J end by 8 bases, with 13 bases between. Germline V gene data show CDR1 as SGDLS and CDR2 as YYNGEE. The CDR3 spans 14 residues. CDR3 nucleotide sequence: TGTGCCAGCAGCCGAGAGGGTAGGGATTCACCCCTCCACTTT. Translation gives CASSREGRDSPLHF.

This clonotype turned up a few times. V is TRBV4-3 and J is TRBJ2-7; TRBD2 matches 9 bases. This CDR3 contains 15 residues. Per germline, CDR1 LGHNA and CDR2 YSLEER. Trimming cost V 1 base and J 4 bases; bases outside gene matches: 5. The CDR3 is CASSQAPGLAYEQYF. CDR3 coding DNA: TGCGCCAGCAGCCAAGCTCCGGGACTAGCTTACGAGCAGTACTTC.

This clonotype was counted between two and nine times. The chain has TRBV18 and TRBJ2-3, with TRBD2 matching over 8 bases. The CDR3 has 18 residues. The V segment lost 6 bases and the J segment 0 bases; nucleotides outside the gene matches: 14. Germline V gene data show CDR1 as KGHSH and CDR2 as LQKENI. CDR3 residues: CASSPSASGWASTDTQYF. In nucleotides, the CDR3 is TGTGCCAGCTCCCCCAGCGCTAGCGGGTGGGCTAGCACAGATACGCAGTATTTT.

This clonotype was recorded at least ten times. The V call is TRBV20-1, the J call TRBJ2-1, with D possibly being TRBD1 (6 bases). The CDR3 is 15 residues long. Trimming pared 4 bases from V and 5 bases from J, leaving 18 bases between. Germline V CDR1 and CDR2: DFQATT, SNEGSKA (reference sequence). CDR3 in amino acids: CSAITGNELDNEQFF. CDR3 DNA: TGCAGTGCTATAACAGGGAACGAACTAGACAATGAGCAGTTCTTC.

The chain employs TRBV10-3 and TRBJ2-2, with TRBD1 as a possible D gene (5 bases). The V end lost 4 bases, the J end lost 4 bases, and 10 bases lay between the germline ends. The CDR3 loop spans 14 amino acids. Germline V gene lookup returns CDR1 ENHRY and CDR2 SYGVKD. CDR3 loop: CAISARASTGELFF. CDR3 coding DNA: TGTGCCATCAGTGCCAGGGCGAGCACCGGGGAGCTGTTTTTT.

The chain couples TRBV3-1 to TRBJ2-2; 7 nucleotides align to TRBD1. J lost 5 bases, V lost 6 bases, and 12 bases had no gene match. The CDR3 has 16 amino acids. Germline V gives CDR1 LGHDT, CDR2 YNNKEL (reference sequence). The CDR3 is CASRYTGDGVTGELFF. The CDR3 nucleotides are TGTGCCAGCAGGTATACAGGGGATGGTGTAACCGGGGAGCTGTTTTTT.